A selection of T cell receptor beta chains follows, all from one sample in a study of cytomegalovirus exposure and HLA in healthy donors. Profiled with immunoSEQ multiplex PCR; TCRdb holds only in-frame clones, not every one. The sample totals around 70,000 clones. The sequenced sample consisted of PBMCs. Receptor source: a man aged 40-49 years in good health and CMV-seronegative. Each CDR3 is given with its conserved first and last residue. Each record gives: D gene, V gene, J gene, CDR3 DNA, CDR3 protein. D genes are given only for firm matches.

TRBD1	TRBV4-3	TRBJ2-7	TGCGCGGGCCCCCCTGGACAGGTTTGCTACGAGCAGTACTTC	CAGPPGQVCYEQYF
TRBD1	TRBV6-4	TRBJ2-2	TGTGCCAGCAGTGCTACAGGGGGCCTGACCGGGGAGCTGTTTTTT	CASSATGGLTGELFF
-	TRBV19	TRBJ1-5	TGTGCCAGTAGTATCGATCGAGATCAGCCCCAGCATTTT	CASSIDRDQPQHF
TRBD2	TRBV7-6	TRBJ2-1	TGTGCCAGCAGCTTAGGGGCTAGCGGGGGGACCAATGAGCAGTTCTTC	CASSLGASGGTNEQFF
TRBD1	TRBV30	TRBJ1-1	TGTGCCTGGAGTAGGCGGGACAGCCTGAACACTGAAGCTTTCTTT	CAWSRRDSLNTEAFF
TRBD1	TRBV30	TRBJ1-2	TGTGCCTGGAGTGCCCTACTTGGACAGGGCGGACATGGCTACACCTTC	CAWSALLGQGGHGYTF
-	TRBV7-9	TRBJ2-7	TGTGCCAGCAGCACGGGGGGCGGGGTGACCTACGAGCAGTACTTC	CASSTGGGVTYEQYF
-	TRBV4-1	TRBJ2-7	TGCGCCAGCTCCAAATACCAAACAACCTCCTACGAGCAGTACTTC	CASSKYQTTSYEQYF
TRBD2	TRBV19	TRBJ2-1	TGTGCCAGTAGTCGAGGCTGGAAGCGGGGGGGCAGCTCCTACAATGAGCAGTTCTTC	CASSRGWKRGGSSYNEQFF
-	TRBV19	TRBJ1-1	TGTGCCAGTAGTATGAGGGGCAGGGGCCCAATTGGGGACACTGAAGCTTTCTTT	CASSMRGRGPIGDTEAFF
TRBD1	TRBV5-1	TRBJ2-7	TGCGCCAGCAGCTTCGGGACAGTCTCCTACGAGCAGTACTTC	CASSFGTVSYEQYF
TRBD2	TRBV30	TRBJ2-3	TGTGCCTGGAGTTCGGGGGGGGCCTCCCCGGATACGCAGTATTTT	CAWSSGGASPDTQYF
TRBD1	TRBV7-2	TRBJ2-1	TGTGCCAGCAGCTTCCGCCCGGGACAGCCGGACAATGAGCAGTTCTTC	CASSFRPGQPDNEQFF
TRBD1	TRBV11-2	TRBJ2-5	TGTGCCAGCAGTCGACTAACAGGGGACACAAGCCAAGAGACCCAGTACTTC	CASSRLTGDTSQETQYF
TRBD1	TRBV30	TRBJ2-2	TGTGCCTGGAGTGGACAGGGAAGGGCGGCCGGGGAGCTGTTTTTT	CAWSGQGRAAGELFF
TRBD1	TRBV10-3	TRBJ1-1	TGTGCCATCAGTGAGTCGAAGGGACAGGTGAACACTGAAGCTTTCTTT	CAISESKGQVNTEAFF
TRBD2	TRBV29-1	TRBJ2-1	TGCAGCGTTGAGTATGGAACTAGCGGGAGGTACAATGAGCAGTTCTTC	CSVEYGTSGRYNEQFF
TRBD1	TRBV2	TRBJ1-5	TGTGCCAGCAGTCCACAGGGGATTACGCAGCCCCAGCATTTT	CASSPQGITQPQHF
TRBD1	TRBV28	TRBJ1-5	TGTGCCAGCAGTTCCCGCCGTCAGGGGGCAAGCAATCAGCCCCAGCATTTT	CASSSRRQGASNQPQHF
-	TRBV10-3	TRBJ2-6	TGTGCCATCAGTCCCCGGGGGTTCTCTGGGGCCAACGTCCTGACTTTC	CAISPRGFSGANVLTF
TRBD2	TRBV5-1	TRBJ2-3	TGCGCCAGCAGCTTGGCTCGGCTAGCGGGCAACACAGATACGCAGTATTTT	CASSLARLAGNTDTQYF
TRBD2	TRBV27	TRBJ2-1	TGTGCCAGCAGTTTCGCGACTAGCGGGAGAGGAGAGCAGTTCTTC	CASSFATSGRGEQFF
TRBD1	TRBV4-1	TRBJ2-7	TGCGCCAGCAGCCAAAAAACCACCGCAGGGGGCGCGTCCTACGAGCAGTACTTC	CASSQKTTAGGASYEQYF
TRBD2	TRBV7-7	TRBJ2-1	TGTGCCAGCAGCTTAAACGGGGGGGACTACAATGAGCAGTTCTTC	CASSLNGGDYNEQFF
TRBD2	TRBV6-6	TRBJ2-4	TGTGCCAGCAGTTACACGCCTCCTGGCGGGAGTTGGGTTCAGTACTTC	CASSYTPPGGSWVQYF
-	TRBV30	TRBJ2-7	TGTGCCTGGAGTGACATTCAAGACCTAGGTCTTTCCCACGAGCAGTACTTC	CAWSDIQDLGLSHEQYF
TRBD1	TRBV5-1	TRBJ1-6	TGCGCCAGCAGCACCGGGACAGCCCGATACAATTCACCCCTCCACTTT	CASSTGTARYNSPLHF